This T cell receptor (beta chain) was recorded in a study of T-cell reconstitution after alpha-beta-depleted transplantation in children. Study-wide points: T cells produced anew were the main source of T-cell counts and diversity one year after transplant. Recipient T cells and thymic progenitors that survived were the source of the high TCRbeta diversity seen at day 60 in some patients. By about two months after transplant, alpha-beta T cells reportedly arose from several hundred graft clones that had expanded.

The V gene's germline CDR1 is SGHVS and CDR2 FNYEAQ. This CDR3 is 17 amino acids long. V lost 1 base and J lost 2; bases outside the gene matches: 7. This clonotype showed up just a few times. Its antigen remains unidentified. TCRbeta library preparation incorporated unique molecular identifiers. TCRdb re-analysed the PCR reads in MiXCR, keeping a single row per CDR3 protein. The sample has some 830,000 distinct CDR3 sequences; around 17% are singletons. The receptor comes from a male patient between 5 and 17 years old who had a stem cell transplant for acute lymphoblastic leukemia, so the T cells may come from the graft donor. The chain has TRBV7-6 and TRBJ1-5, with TRBD1 identical over 8 bases. The specimen was PBMCs, mostly from graft donor cells, collected 360 days after TCRalphabeta/CD19-depleted stem cell transplant. The CDR3 here is CASSLGGRGLGNQPQHF. The CDR3 DNA follows: TGTGCCAGCAGCTTAGGCGGCAGGGGGCTGGGCAATCAGCCCCAGCATTTT.